The rows below give T cell receptor beta chains drawn from one sample of a study of CD8 T cells in Susac syndrome. TCRdb re-called the immunoSEQ multiplex PCR reads through MiXCR, storing one row per CDR3 protein. The data contain 140,000 to 150,000 distinct CDR3 sequences, around 94% of them singletons. Sequencing was carried out using CD4+ T cells from PBMCs. These receptors all stem from a human donor in good health. CDR3s include the opening cysteine and the closing phenylalanine or tryptophan. A D gene is named only where the DNA matches it firmly. Not every row has a clone size; where given, it reads once, few, many or a size class.

V	J	size	D	CDR3	DNA
TRBV20-1	TRBJ2-7	.	TRBD2	CSGWGDGLAGSSYEQYF	TGCAGTGGATGGGGGGACGGACTAGCGGGGAGCTCCTACGAGCAGTACTTC
TRBV18	TRBJ2-2	once	.	CASSSERTGELFF	TGTGCCAGCTCAAGCGAGAGGACCGGGGAGCTGTTTTTT
TRBV20-1	TRBJ2-5	.	.	CSATGTAQETQYF	TGCAGTGCTACAGGGACGGCTCAAGAGACCCAGTACTTC
TRBV19	TRBJ2-5	.	.	CASSIAVRAETQYF	TGTGCCAGTAGTATAGCGGTCAGGGCGGAGACCCAGTACTTC
TRBV20-1	TRBJ2-4	.	TRBD1	CSATPGQGNIQYF	TGCAGTGCTACCCCGGGACAGGGAAACATTCAGTACTTC
TRBV2	TRBJ2-7	.	TRBD2	CASRIRLAGGQPYEQYF	TGTGCCAGCAGGATTAGACTAGCGGGAGGGCAACCCTACGAGCAGTACTTC
TRBV12-3/TRBV12-4	TRBJ1-5	once	.	CASSLAMALGTQPQHF	TGTGCCAGCAGTTTAGCAATGGCGTTGGGGACTCAGCCCCAGCATTTT
TRBV15	TRBJ2-2	.	TRBD2	CATSKGGDTGELFF	TGTGCCACCAGCAAGGGAGGGGACACCGGGGAGCTGTTTTTT
TRBV15	TRBJ1-4	.	.	CATSSTRTVATNEKLFF	TGTGCCACCAGCTCCACTAGGACAGTTGCAACTAATGAAAAACTGTTTTTT
TRBV18	TRBJ2-7	.	.	CASSPQHGEQYF	TGTGCCAGCTCACCACAACATGGAGAGCAGTACTTC
TRBV27	TRBJ2-7	.	.	CASRWSAAYEQYF	TGTGCCAGCCGGTGGAGTGCCGCCTACGAGCAGTACTTC
TRBV12-3/TRBV12-4	TRBJ2-7	.	.	CASSYSPSTSYEQYF	TGTGCCAGCAGTTATAGTCCGAGCACCTCCTACGAGCAGTACTTC
TRBV20-1	TRBJ1-1	.	.	CSASGGAFF	TGCAGTGCTTCGGGCGGGGCTTTCTTT
TRBV10-3	TRBJ2-3	.	TRBD2	CAISSGLALTDTQYF	TGTGCCATTTCCTCGGGACTAGCGCTCACAGATACGCAGTATTTT
TRBV28	TRBJ2-7	.	.	CASSLTPYEQYF	TGTGCCAGCAGTTTAACCCCCTACGAGCAGTACTTC
TRBV2	TRBJ1-5	.	.	CASSPGLGDGKDQPQHF	TGTGCCAGCAGCCCCGGACTAGGGGACGGTAAGGATCAGCCCCAGCATTTT
TRBV20-1	TRBJ2-7	.	TRBD1	CSAREPTGAISGQYF	TGCAGTGCTAGAGAGCCGACAGGGGCCATTTCGGGGCAGTACTTC
TRBV12-3/TRBV12-4	TRBJ2-1	.	TRBD2	CASSPPLAGGPDYEQFF	TGTGCCAGCAGTCCTCCTCTGGCGGGAGGGCCGGACTATGAGCAGTTCTTC
TRBV30	TRBJ1-5	.	TRBD1	CAWSVADRHNQPQHF	TGTGCCTGGAGTGTTGCGGACAGGCACAATCAGCCCCAGCATTTT
TRBV23-1	TRBJ2-1	.	.	CASSPPGRLGNEQFF	TGCGCCAGCAGTCCCCCCGGCAGGTTGGGGAATGAGCAGTTCTTC
TRBV5-1	TRBJ2-1	.	.	CASSLASVNEQFF	TGCGCCAGCAGCTTGGCTAGCGTAAATGAGCAGTTCTTC
TRBV12-2	TRBJ1-1	.	.	CASRLGRGVMAFF	TGTGCAAGTCGCTTAGGCCGGGGAGTAATGGCTTTCTTT
TRBV7-2	TRBJ2-3	.	TRBD2	CASSPRLAGVTDTQYF	TGTGCCAGCAGCCCTCGACTAGCGGGAGTCACAGATACGCAGTATTTT
TRBV6-1	TRBJ2-3	.	.	CASSEGQIVYTQYF	TGTGCCAGCAGTGAAGGGCAGATAGTTTATACGCAGTATTTT
TRBV6-1	TRBJ1-2	.	.	CASRMNYGYTF	TGTGCCAGTCGAATGAACTATGGCTACACCTTC
TRBV5-4	TRBJ1-2	once	.	CASSISEWGPNYGYTF	TGTGCCAGCAGCATTAGTGAATGGGGCCCTAACTATGGCTACACCTTC
TRBV28	TRBJ2-1	.	.	CASSSRYNEQFF	TGTGCCAGCAGTTCCCGTTACAATGAGCAGTTCTTC
TRBV30	TRBJ1-1	.	.	CAWKIMVNTEAFF	TGTGCCTGGAAGATCATGGTGAACACTGAAGCTTTCTTT
TRBV18	TRBJ1-2	.	TRBD1	CASSPGQGAGNYGYTF	TGTGCCAGCTCACCTGGACAGGGGGCGGGGAACTATGGCTACACCTTC
TRBV5-4	TRBJ1-2	.	.	CASSLTGRNYGYTF	TGTGCCAGCAGCCTAACAGGGAGAAACTATGGCTACACCTTC
TRBV5-6	TRBJ2-3	.	.	CASSTNRRSGITDTQYF	TGTGCCAGCAGCACAAATCGGAGGTCGGGGATCACAGATACGCAGTATTTT
TRBV7-2	TRBJ2-5	.	TRBD2	CASSLNRLASQETQYF	TGTGCCAGCAGCCTAAACCGACTAGCGTCTCAAGAGACCCAGTACTTC
TRBV9	TRBJ1-2	.	.	CASSVDGTYWGGTF	TGTGCCAGCAGCGTCGACGGCACTTATTGGGGCGGCACCTTC
TRBV5-1	TRBJ1-2	.	TRBD1	CASSLGGASYGYTF	TGCGCCAGCAGCTTAGGGGGCGCGAGCTATGGCTACACCTTC
TRBV12-5	TRBJ2-2	.	TRBD2	CASDAGRVFDTGELFF	TGTGCCTCCGACGCCGGGAGGGTTTTTGACACCGGGGAGCTGTTTTTT
TRBV30	TRBJ2-7	.	.	CAWRNSDGYEQYF	TGTGCCTGGAGAAATAGCGACGGCTACGAGCAGTACTTC
TRBV20-1	TRBJ2-1	.	TRBD1	CSAVTGGYNEQFF	TGCAGTGCCGTGACAGGGGGATACAATGAGCAGTTCTTC
TRBV5-1	TRBJ1-1	.	TRBD1	CASSLGRGLWNTEAFF	TGCGCCAGCAGCTTGGGGAGGGGGCTTTGGAACACTGAAGCTTTCTTT
TRBV29-1	TRBJ2-1	.	TRBD2	CSASLAGRYEQFF	TGCAGCGCGTCCCTAGCGGGACGGTATGAGCAGTTCTTC
TRBV30	TRBJ1-5	once	TRBD1	CAWRQGGSNQPQHF	TGTGCCTGGAGGCAGGGGGGTAGCAATCAGCCCCAGCATTTT
TRBV28	TRBJ2-5	.	.	CASSLMLRAIKETQYF	TGTGCCAGCAGTTTAATGCTGAGGGCCATAAAAGAGACCCAGTACTTC
TRBV6-2/TRBV6-3	TRBJ2-5	.	.	CASSYRVANQETQYF	TGTGCCAGCAGTTACCGGGTAGCGAACCAAGAGACCCAGTACTTC
TRBV7-9	TRBJ1-4	.	.	CASSSSTLGEKLFF	TGTGCCAGCAGCTCGTCGACGTTAGGGGAAAAACTGTTTTTT
TRBV10-3	TRBJ2-2	.	.	CAISESGAANTGELFF	TGTGCCATCAGTGAGTCCGGCGCAGCTAACACCGGGGAGCTGTTTTTT
TRBV14	TRBJ1-1	.	.	CASSQDQGGYTEAFF	TGTGCCAGCAGCCAAGATCAAGGGGGGTACACTGAAGCTTTCTTT